This TCR beta chain was recorded in a study of identical twins. Overall study results and limits: Memory repertoires showed no such pattern, whereas abundant cord blood beta clonotypes carried fewer insertions.

Each CDR3 protein is one row after TCRdb ran MiXCR on the 5' RACE reads. The sample lists hundreds of thousands of distinct CDR3 sequences; about 20% were seen once. Regarding this clonotype: Its matching antigen is unknown. This may stem from a read error, because a much larger clone lies one nucleotide away.

In germline, CDR1 is MNHNS, CDR2 SASEGT. Trimming removed 7 bases at V and 5 bases at J, with 17 bases between. CDR3 length equals 14 residues. The data also belong to a second study, concerning T cells expressing NK-cell markers. This second study says: Most of the eight sequenced donors were HCMV-seropositive; one was seronegative. Certain NKG2C+ T cell clones were expanded, and their HCMV specificity remained unclear.

The specimen sequenced was PBMCs. The V call is TRBV6-1, the J call TRBJ2-5; possible D gene TRBD1, 5 bases. The sequence derives from a young woman in good health. CDR3 region: CASTRSGAAETQYF. CDR3 DNA: TGTGCCAGCACCCGCAGTGGGGCCGCGGAGACCCAGTACTTC.